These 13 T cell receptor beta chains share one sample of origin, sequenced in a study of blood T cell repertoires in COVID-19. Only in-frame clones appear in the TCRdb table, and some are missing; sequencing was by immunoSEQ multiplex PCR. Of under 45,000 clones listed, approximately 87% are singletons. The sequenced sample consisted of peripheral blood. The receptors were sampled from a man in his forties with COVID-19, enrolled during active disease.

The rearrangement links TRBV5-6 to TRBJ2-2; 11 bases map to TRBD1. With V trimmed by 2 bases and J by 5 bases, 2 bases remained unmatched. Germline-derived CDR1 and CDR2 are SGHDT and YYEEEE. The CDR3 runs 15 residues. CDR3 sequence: CASSFGTGGTGELFF. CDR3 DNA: TGTGCCAGCAGCTTCGGGACAGGGGGGACCGGGGAGCTGTTTTTT.

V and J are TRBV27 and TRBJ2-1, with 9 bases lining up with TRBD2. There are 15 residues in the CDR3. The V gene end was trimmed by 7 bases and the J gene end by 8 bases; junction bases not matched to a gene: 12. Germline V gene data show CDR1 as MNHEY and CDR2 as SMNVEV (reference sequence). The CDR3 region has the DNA TGTGCCAGCAAGGTTCTGAGCGGGGGGTTGGATGAGCAGTTCTTC. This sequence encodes CASKVLSGGLDEQFF.

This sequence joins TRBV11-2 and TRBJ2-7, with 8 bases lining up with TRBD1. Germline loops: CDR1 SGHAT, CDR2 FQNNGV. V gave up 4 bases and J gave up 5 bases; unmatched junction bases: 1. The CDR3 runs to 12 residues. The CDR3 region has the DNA TGTGCCAGCAGCTCGACAGGGGACGAGCAGTACTTC. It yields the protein CASSSTGDEQYF.

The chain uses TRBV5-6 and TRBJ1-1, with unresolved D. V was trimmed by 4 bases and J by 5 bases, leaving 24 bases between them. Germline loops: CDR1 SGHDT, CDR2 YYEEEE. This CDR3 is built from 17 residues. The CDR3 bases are TGTGCCAGCAGCCCTTGGGCTGCCCAGGTGGGTCGTACTGAAGCTTTCTTT. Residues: CASSPWAAQVGRTEAFF. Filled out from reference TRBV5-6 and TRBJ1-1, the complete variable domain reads DAGVTQSPTHLIKTRGQQVTLRCSPKSGHDTVSWYQQALGQGPQFIFQYYEEEERQRGNFPDRFSGHQFPNYSSELNVNALLLGDSALYLCASSPWAAQVGRTEAFFGQGTRLTVV.

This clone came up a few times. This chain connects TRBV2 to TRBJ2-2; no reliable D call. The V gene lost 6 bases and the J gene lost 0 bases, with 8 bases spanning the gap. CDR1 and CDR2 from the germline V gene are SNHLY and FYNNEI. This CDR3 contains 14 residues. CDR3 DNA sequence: TGTGCCAGCAGGCGGAGCCCGAACACCGGGGAGCTGTTTTTT. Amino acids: CASRRSPNTGELFF. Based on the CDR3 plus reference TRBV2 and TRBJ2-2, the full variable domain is EPEVTQTPSHQVTQMGQEVILRCVPISNHLYFYWYRQILGQKVEFLVSFYNNEISEKSEIFDDQFSVERPDGSNFTLKIRSTKLEDSAMYFCASRRSPNTGELFFGEGSRLTVL.

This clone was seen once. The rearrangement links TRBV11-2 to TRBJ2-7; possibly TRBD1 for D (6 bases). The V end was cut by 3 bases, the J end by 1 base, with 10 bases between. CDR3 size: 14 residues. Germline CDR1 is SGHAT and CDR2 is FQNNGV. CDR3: CASSLGQQSYEQYF. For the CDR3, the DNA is TGTGCCAGCAGCTTGGGACAACAATCCTACGAGCAGTACTTC. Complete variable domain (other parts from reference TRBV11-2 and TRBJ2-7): EAGVAQSPRYKIIEKRQSVAFWCNPISGHATLYWYQQILGQGPKLLIQFQNNGVVDDSQLPKDRFSAERLKGVDSTLKIQPAKLEDSAVYLCASSLGQQSYEQYFGPGTRLTVT.

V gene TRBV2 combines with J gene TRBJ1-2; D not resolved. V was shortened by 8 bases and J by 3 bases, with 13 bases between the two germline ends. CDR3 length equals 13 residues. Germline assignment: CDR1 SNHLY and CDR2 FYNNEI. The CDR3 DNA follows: TGTGCCAGCGCCCCGACGGAGGACTATGGCTACACCTTC. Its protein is CASAPTEDYGYTF.

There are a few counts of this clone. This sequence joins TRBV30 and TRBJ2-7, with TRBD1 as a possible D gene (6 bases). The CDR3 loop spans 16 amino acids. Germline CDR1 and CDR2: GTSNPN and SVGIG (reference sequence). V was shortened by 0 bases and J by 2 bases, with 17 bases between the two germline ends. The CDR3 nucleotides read TGTGCCTGGAGTGTACAGGGCAGTCAAACGGCCTACGAGCAGTACTTC. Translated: CAWSVQGSQTAYEQYF.

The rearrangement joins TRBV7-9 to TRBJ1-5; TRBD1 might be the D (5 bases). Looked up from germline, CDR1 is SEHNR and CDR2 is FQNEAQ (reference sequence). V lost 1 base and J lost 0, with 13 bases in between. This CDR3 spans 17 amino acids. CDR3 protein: CASSLGRGIGSNQPQHF. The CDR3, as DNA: TGTGCCAGCAGCTTAGGACGGGGGATAGGTAGCAATCAGCCCCAGCATTTT.

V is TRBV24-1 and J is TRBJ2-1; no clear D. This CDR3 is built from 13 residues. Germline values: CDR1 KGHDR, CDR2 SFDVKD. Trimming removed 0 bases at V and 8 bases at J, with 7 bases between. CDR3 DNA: TGTGCCACCAGTGATTTGTCCGGGTATGAGCAGTTCTTC. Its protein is CATSDLSGYEQFF.

CDR3 in amino acids: CASSEGTSIGNEQFF. The DNA of the CDR3 is TGTGCCAGCAGTGAAGGGACATCTATAGGGAATGAGCAGTTCTTC. The V and J genes are TRBV6-4 and TRBJ2-1; possible D gene TRBD1, 6 bases. This CDR3 has 15 amino acids. Looked up from germline, CDR1 is MRHNA and CDR2 is SNTAGT. Trimming stripped 3 bases from V and 7 bases from J, with 16 bases between.

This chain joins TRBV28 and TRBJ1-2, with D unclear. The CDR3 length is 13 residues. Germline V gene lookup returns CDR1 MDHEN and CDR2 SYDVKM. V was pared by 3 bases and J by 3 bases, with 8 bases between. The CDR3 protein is CASSFSPDYGYTF. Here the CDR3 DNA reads TGTGCCAGCAGTTTCTCCCCAGACTATGGCTACACCTTC.

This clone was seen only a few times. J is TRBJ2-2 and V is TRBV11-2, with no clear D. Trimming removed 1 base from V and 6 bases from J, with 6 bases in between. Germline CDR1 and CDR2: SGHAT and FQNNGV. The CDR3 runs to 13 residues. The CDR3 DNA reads TGTGCCAGCAGCTTAGCGGGTCCCGGGGAGCTGTTTTTT. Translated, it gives CASSLAGPGELFF.